This T cell receptor beta chain is from a study of shared clonotypes between healthy human individuals. General study findings and limits: It was only blood that was sampled, and tissue repertoires likely differ.

Using immunoSEQ multiplex PCR, the repertoire was profiled, and TCRdb retains in-frame clones only, with some absent. The sample gives roughly 700,000 clones, under 80% of which show up once; 1.7% is in the top ten. The CDR3 sequence is 15 residues long. Unmatched junction bases numbered 4, after V lost 4 bases and J lost 0 bases. Germline-derived CDR1 and CDR2 are WNHNN and SYGVQD (reference sequence). As concerns this clone: Antigen specificity is unknown.

This chain links TRBV10-1 with TRBJ1-1; the match to TRBD1 covers 8 bases. The sequence was collected from a woman in her twenties or thirties in good health. Specimen: memory CD4+ T cells sorted from blood. Subset given: CD45RA-negative fraction. The CDR3 bases are TGCGCCAGCAGTGCCGGACAGGGACTGAACACTGAAGCTTTCTTT. Protein sequence: CASSAGQGLNTEAFF.